The entry that follows covers one T cell receptor beta chain sequence. This clonotype was detected many times. Its antigen remains undetermined. No clone much larger than this one lies a single base away; base qualities are absent. This sample stems from a study of T-cell reconstitution after alpha-beta-depleted transplantation in children (TCRdb year 2016). In terms of the full investigation: Using TCR repertoire profiling, the study followed T-cell immune reconstitution in a quantitative way in children after TCRalphabeta/CD19-depleted allogeneic hematopoietic cell transplantation. Study-level results and caveats: The apparently early alphabetaT-cell count recovery about two months after transplant was reportedly dependent on only several hundred rapidly expanded clones derived from non-depleted graft cells. The frequencies of hyperexpanded clones fell over the following months, and after one year, T-cell counts and TCRbeta diversity were mostly attributed to newly produced T cells. In some patients, high TCRbeta diversity at day 60 was attributed to recipient T cells and intrathymic progenitors that had survived conditioning.

Library creation used PCR. TCRdb shows the sequencer as Illumina HiSeq 2500. Molecular barcoding was employed in the preparation of TCR libraries, with unique molecular identifiers being used to normalize TCRbeta repertoire quantification. Through fastp at Q25 and MiXCR, TCRdb rebuilt clones from the public reads, retaining in-frame beta chains. Each entry merges the rows of one CDR3 protein and shows their most common DNA and genes. This sample gives 250,000 to 300,000 distinct CDR3 sequences in total; roughly 7.8% of them show up just once. The top ten constitute around 9.8% of the sample. Explained via the paper, the treatment or condition label denotes: allogeneic hematopoietic cell transplantation with graft depleted of TCRalphabeta T cells and CD19 B cells. The transplant recipients were children given TCRalphabeta/CD19-depleted allogeneic hematopoietic cell grafts. V loses 7 bases of germline sequence and J loses 9 bases, and the interval between the two ends is 25 bases. There are 15 amino acids in the CDR3, from cysteine to phenylalanine inclusive. Only the CDR3 DNA stays, 45 bases, in frame from base 1. For CDR1 and CDR2, the germline V gene (reference sequence) lists DFQATT and SNEGSKA.

The sequence was collected from a female patient aged 2 to 10 who had a stem cell transplant for Fanconi anemia, so the T cells may come from the graft donor. The sequenced sample was peripheral blood, obtained 360 days after TCRalphabeta/CD19-depleted stem cell transplant. The sequence is built from TRBV20-1 and TRBJ2-1; the D gene could be either TRBD1 or TRBD2, each agreeing at 7 bases. The bases read TGCAGTGTAGGGAGGGGGCCCTCCCAAAGCGGTGAGCAGTTCTTC. Its protein is CSVGRGPSQSGEQFF.